The T cell receptor (beta chain) described here comes from a study of T-cell reconstitution after alpha-beta-depleted transplantation in children listed by TCRdb under 2016. In the study overall: Using TCR repertoire profiling, the study followed T-cell immune reconstitution in a quantitative way in children after TCRalphabeta/CD19-depleted allogeneic hematopoietic cell transplantation. Broader findings and caveats from the paper: Over the following months the frequencies of hyperexpanded clones went down, and after one year T-cell counts and TCRbeta diversity were mostly credited to newly produced T cells. The high TCRbeta diversity at day 60 in some patients was ascribed to recipient T cells and intrathymic progenitors that had survived conditioning. The apparently early alphabetaT-cell count recovery about two months after transplant was reportedly dependent on only several hundred rapidly expanded clones derived from non-depleted graft cells.

The treatment or condition label corresponds to: allogeneic hematopoietic cell transplantation with graft depleted of TCRalphabeta T cells and CD19 B cells. TCRalphabeta/CD19-depleted allogeneic hematopoietic cell grafts were given to the transplant recipients, all of whom were children. Reading from cysteine to phenylalanine, the CDR3 counts 15 amino acids. Only the CDR3 region is kept as DNA, spanning 45 bases read in frame from base 1. Trimming takes 5 bases from V and 1 base from J, and the germline ends sit 14 bases apart. The germline V gene (reference sequence) yields SGHNT for CDR1 and YYREEE for CDR2. Comments on this clonotype: Its antigen target is currently unknown. The sample holds no much larger clone one base away, and base qualities are not on file.

The library relied on PCR. TCRdb records Illumina HiSeq 2500 as the sequencer. TCR libraries were prepared with molecular barcoding, using unique molecular identifiers to normalize TCRbeta repertoire quantification. The raw public reads went through TCRdb reprocessing: fastp at Q25, MiXCR clone calling, in-frame beta chains kept. CDR3 protein sequences are deduplicated, and each keeps its most common genes and DNA. The sample table lists fewer than 550,000 distinct CDR3 sequences, 9.5% to 12% of them with a count of one. The ten biggest clones cover about 14% of the sample. This TCR derives from a female patient between 2 and 15 years old who had a stem cell transplant for aplastic anemia, so the T cells may come from the graft donor. Sequencing was performed on PBMCs, mostly from graft donor cells, taken 180 days after TCRalphabeta/CD19-depleted stem cell transplant. The V and J genes are TRBV5-4 and TRBJ2-3, and TRBD1 may be the D gene, going by 6 matching bases. The CDR3: CASSTGFMGTDTQYF. The nucleotide sequence is given as TGTGCCAGCAGTACAGGGTTTATGGGCACAGATACGCAGTATTTT.